Following are 26 T cell receptor beta chains from one sample sequenced in a study of T cells in localized non-small cell lung cancer. Sequenced by immunoSEQ multiplex PCR; TCRdb stores in-frame clones only, minus some. This table has around 2,400 clones, approximately 44% appearing once. Sample: lung tumor tissue, taken before any cancer treatment. The source is a woman aged 40 to 75 with stage II squamous cell lung carcinoma.

This chain links TRBV28 with TRBJ1-2; TRBD1 might be the D (5 bases). Germline V gene sequence: CDR1 MDHEN, CDR2 SYDVKM. The ends were cut back, 7 bases at V and 4 bases at J, with 19 bases in the middle. CDR3 size: 15 residues. CDR3 loop: CASTTGGDSSYGYTF. The CDR3 DNA reads TGTGCCAGCACCACGGGGGGGGACTCTAGCTATGGCTACACCTTC.

This clone came up a few times. The rearrangement joins TRBV19 to TRBJ2-3; D unresolved. This CDR3 has 12 amino acids. CDR1 and CDR2 (germline): LNHDA, SQIVND (reference sequence). V was shortened by 7 bases and J by 6 bases, with 11 bases between the two germline ends. CDR3 sequence (DNA): TGTGCCAGTAATGTGGGATCGGATACGCAGTATTTT. Translation: CASNVGSDTQYF.

The chain combines TRBV29-1 with TRBJ2-5; TRBD1 is a possible D gene (6 bases). This CDR3 has 14 amino acids. V lost 5 bases and J lost 1, with 14 bases in between. The germline CDR1 and CDR2 sequences are SQVTM and ANQGSEA. CDR3 DNA sequence: TGCAGCGTTCAACAAAGCAGGGGCCAAGAGACCCAGTACTTC. Translating gives CSVQQSRGQETQYF.

V gene TRBV6-8 combines with J gene TRBJ1-6; D is uncertain. V was trimmed by 5 bases and J by 9 bases, leaving 23 bases between them. The CDR3 consists of 17 residues. Germline CDR1 MNHGY, CDR2 SAAAGT. This CDR3 reads CASSKMVVDEAASPLHF. As DNA, the CDR3 is TGTGCCAGCAGTAAGATGGTCGTGGACGAAGCGGCTTCACCCCTCCACTTT.

With respect to this clone: The junction differs from germline at one of its ends, possibly a read error. The rearrangement links TRBV6-8 to TRBJ1-3; 7 bases line up with TRBD1. The CDR3 has 19 amino acids. CDR1 and CDR2 (germline): MNHGY, SAAAGT. CDR3 sequence reads: CAISAYTLRDSHSGNTIYF. The CDR3 coding sequence is TGTGCCATCAGTGCGTATACGTTGAGGGACAGCCACTCTGGAAACACCATATATTTT.

V and J are TRBV5-1 and TRBJ2-5; 10 bases map to TRBD1. This CDR3 spans 15 amino acids. V dropped 4 bases and J dropped 0; count of bases not matched to a gene: 3. Germline V gene sequence: CDR1 SGHRS, CDR2 YFSETQ. The CDR3 loop is CASSGQGEYQETQYF. The CDR3, as DNA: TGCGCCAGCAGCGGACAGGGGGAATACCAAGAGACCCAGTACTTC. The variable domain in full, with the rest retrieved from reference TRBV5-1 and TRBJ2-5, is KAGVTQTPRYLIKTRGQQVTLSCSPISGHRSVSWYQQTPGQGLQFLFEYFSETQRNKGNFPGRFSGRQFSNSRSEMNVSTLELGDSALYLCASSGQGEYQETQYFGPGTRLLVL.

J is TRBJ2-3 and V is TRBV18; possibly TRBD1 for D (6 bases). The V end lost 3 bases, the J end lost 6 bases, and 13 bases lay between the germline ends. The CDR3 length is 14 residues. In germline, CDR1 is KGHSH, CDR2 LQKENI. The CDR3 bases are TGTGCCAGCTCACCTGGGCAGGGGATCGATACGCAGTATTTT. Amino acid sequence: CASSPGQGIDTQYF.

The genes are TRBV19 and TRBJ1-3; unclear D gene. Trimming removed 8 bases from V and 0 bases from J, with 14 bases in between. The germline V gene encodes CDR1 LNHDA and CDR2 SQIVND (reference sequence). CDR3 length equals 15 residues. The CDR3 is CASSRTAVSGNTIYF. CDR3 DNA sequence: TGTGCCAGTTCCCGGACGGCAGTCTCTGGAAACACCATATATTTT.

This clone was seen a few times. The DNA of the CDR3 is TGTGCCAGCAGCTTAGTAATAGCGGGGATATACGAGCAGTACTTC. It yields the protein CASSLVIAGIYEQYF. V usage is TRBV11-3 and J usage is TRBJ2-7, with TRBD2 identical over 8 bases. Germline CDR1 and CDR2: SGHNT and YENEEA. This CDR3 contains 15 residues. Trimming took 1 base from V and 4 from J; bases not matched to a gene: 6.

The chain has TRBV18 and TRBJ2-5; D tentatively fits TRBD1 or TRBD2 (6 bases each). The V gene lost 3 bases and the J gene lost 1 base, with 9 bases spanning the gap. CDR1 KGHSH and CDR2 LQKENI come from the germline V gene. The CDR3 loop spans 14 amino acids. CDR3 amino acids: CASSPRGAQETQYF. CDR3 nucleotide sequence: TGTGCCAGCTCACCGAGGGGGGCCCAAGAGACCCAGTACTTC.

This clone appeared a few times. The V call is TRBV11-3, the J call TRBJ2-1; 12 nucleotides line up with TRBD2. The CDR3 is 15 residues long. Germline V lookup: CDR1 SGHNT, CDR2 YENEEA. Germline trimming cut 5 bases from V and 6 bases from J; bases unmatched to any gene: 5. This chain's CDR3 is CASSTGTSGPNEQFF. The CDR3 DNA is TGTGCCAGCAGCACAGGGACTAGCGGGCCCAATGAGCAGTTCTTC.

V and J are TRBV7-4 and TRBJ2-1; TRBD2 is a possible D gene (6 bases). Per the germline V gene, CDR1 is SGHVT and CDR2 is SQSDAQ. V was pared by 5 bases and J by 4 bases, with 18 bases between. CDR3 length: 16 residues. The CDR3 reads CASSRVAALDYNEQFF. CDR3 nucleotide sequence: TGTGCCAGCAGCCGCGTAGCGGCCCTCGATTACAATGAGCAGTTCTTC.

V is TRBV18 and J is TRBJ2-7; TRBD1 aligns across 8 bases. In germline, CDR1 is KGHSH, CDR2 LQKENI. V lost 3 bases and J lost 3; bases outside the gene matches: 7. The length of the CDR3 is 15 residues. In DNA, the CDR3 is TGTGCCAGCTCACCGTCCCGGGACAGGATCTACGAGCAGTACGTC. It translates to CASSPSRDRIYEQYV.

This clone is categorized as medium-sized (0.01 to 0.1%). The chain combines TRBV11-3 with TRBJ1-2, with TRBD1 matching over 9 bases. The junction had 10 bases not matched to a gene; V was cut back by 5 bases and J by 3 bases. The germline gives CDR1 SGHNT, CDR2 YENEEA. CDR3 length: 16 amino acids. CDR3 amino acids: CASSIAWDRVHYGYTF. In DNA, the CDR3 is TGTGCCAGCAGCATCGCTTGGGACAGGGTCCACTATGGCTACACCTTC.

V and J are TRBV9 and TRBJ1-1; no clear D. Trimming pared 5 bases from V and 2 bases from J, leaving 13 bases between. The V gene's germline CDR1 is SGDLS and CDR2 YYNGEE. This CDR3 contains 14 residues. The CDR3 DNA reads TGTGCCAGCAGTTTAAGTCAGGACAACACTGAAGCTTTCTTT. Its translation: CASSLSQDNTEAFF.

This clone appeared a few times. V and J are TRBV9 and TRBJ1-1; D is ambiguous. Per germline, CDR1 SGDLS and CDR2 YYNGEE. The CDR3 is 13 amino acids. Trimming removed 0 bases at V and 9 bases at J, with 12 bases between. In DNA, the CDR3 is TGTGCCAGCAGCGTAGACTGGGAATCCAAAGCTTTCTTT. It codes for CASSVDWESKAFF. Combining the CDR3 with reference TRBV9 and TRBJ1-1 gives the whole variable domain DSGVTQTPKHLITATGQRVTLRCSPRSGDLSVYWYQQSLDQGLQFLIQYYNGEERAKGNILERFSAQQFPDLHSELNLSSLELGDSALYFCASSVDWESKAFFGQGTRLTVV.

Only a few counts were recorded for this clone. The chain has TRBV11-3 and TRBJ2-6, with D unresolved. There are 16 residues in the CDR3. CDR1 and CDR2 from the germline V gene are SGHNT and YENEEA. Trimming took off 5 bases at V and 0 bases at J, with 11 bases between the two ends. CDR3 nucleotides: TGTGCCAGCAGCCTTGTACAGAACTCTGGGGCCAACGTCCTGACTTTC. It codes for CASSLVQNSGANVLTF.

The rearrangement uses TRBV11-3 and TRBJ2-1, with 10 nucleotides matching TRBD1. Germline V gene sequence: CDR1 SGHNT, CDR2 YENEEA. This CDR3 has 15 residues. The V gene end was trimmed by 5 bases and the J gene end by 8 bases; junction bases not matched to a gene: 9. The CDR3 DNA reads TGTGCCAGCAGCCCAGGGACAGGGGCCTCGCATGAGCAGTTCTTC. Its protein is CASSPGTGASHEQFF.

The rearrangement uses TRBV28 and TRBJ2-3; D is uncertain. CDR1 and CDR2 from the germline V gene are MDHEN and SYDVKM. The V gene lost 2 bases and the J gene lost 2 bases, with 8 bases spanning the gap. The CDR3 covers 14 residues. Here the CDR3 DNA reads TGTGCCAGCAGTTTAGTAGATTTCACAGATACGCAGTATTTT. Its translation is CASSLVDFTDTQYF.

Only a few counts were recorded for this clone. The CDR3 DNA sequence: TGTGCCAGCAGCTTATTAGCGGTCCAAGAGACCCAGTACTTC. Translating gives CASSLLAVQETQYF. The chain has TRBV11-3 and TRBJ2-5; D is perhaps TRBD2 (6 bases). V shed 2 bases and J shed 1 base, with 8 bases lying between them. There are 14 residues in the CDR3. The germline V gene encodes CDR1 SGHNT and CDR2 YENEEA.

The chain combines TRBV5-1 with TRBJ2-1; TRBD2 aligns across 7 bases. The CDR3 contains 16 residues. Germline V CDR1 and CDR2: SGHRS, YFSETQ. The junction had 12 bases not matched to a gene; V was cut back by 4 bases and J by 5 bases. CDR3 region: CASSQDLLALNNEQFF. The DNA of the CDR3 is TGCGCCAGCAGCCAAGATTTACTAGCGCTAAACAATGAGCAGTTCTTC.

A few counts support this clone. The chain has TRBV6-8 and TRBJ2-3, with 11 bases matching TRBD2. Per the germline V gene, CDR1 is MNHGY and CDR2 is SAAAGT. The V gene end was trimmed by 6 bases and the J gene end by 2 bases; junction bases not matched to a gene: 1. This CDR3 contains 14 residues. The CDR3 nucleotides read TGTGCCAGCAGACTAGCGGGAGTCACAGATACGCAGTATTTT. It codes for CASRLAGVTDTQYF.

This clone is judged medium-sized (0.01 to 0.1%). The chain recombines TRBV9 with TRBJ2-1; D not resolved. V was clipped by 2 bases and J by 1 base, with 10 bases between them. Germline V gene lookup returns CDR1 SGDLS and CDR2 YYNGEE. CDR3 length: 15 residues. The CDR3 loop reads CASSVYDSSYNEQFF. The CDR3 DNA sequence: TGTGCCAGCAGCGTTTATGACTCATCCTACAATGAGCAGTTCTTC.

The chain combines TRBV12-5 with TRBJ1-2; maybe TRBD1 (5 bases). Trimming pared 3 bases from V and 6 bases from J, leaving 14 bases between. From germline, CDR1 is LGHNT and CDR2 FRNRAP. This CDR3 has 14 residues. CDR3: CASGFSVDKNGYTF. The DNA of the CDR3 is TGTGCTAGTGGTTTCTCAGTGGACAAGAATGGCTACACCTTC.

This sequence joins TRBV5-1 and TRBJ1-1, with 12 bases lining up with TRBD1. V lost 3 bases to trimming and J lost 5 bases; unmatched junction nucleotides: 11. CDR1 is SGHRS, CDR2 YFSETQ, per germline. CDR3 length: 17 amino acids. The CDR3 DNA sequence: TGCGCCAGCAGCTGGACCGGGACAGGGGGCGTTCAAACTGAAGCTTTCTTT. Its protein product is CASSWTGTGGVQTEAFF.

This clone came up a few times. The chain couples TRBV6-7 to TRBJ1-3; D is uncertain. TRBV6-7 has ORF status, its function being uncertain. The CDR3 is 13 residues long. V gave up 2 bases and J gave up 1 base, with 3 bases separating them. The CDR3 bases are TGTGCCAGCAGTTACCTGTCTGGAAACACCATATATTTT. Translation gives CASSYLSGNTIYF.